This entry concerns a single TCR beta chain. Assay used: immunoSEQ multiplex PCR; TCRdb lists only in-frame clones, some missing. This table holds under 30,000 clones, about nine tenths found once. Stated time point: after dendritic cell vaccination, including at tumor progression/relapse. Selection required adequate fresh-frozen tumor tissue plus more than two years' survival data. This sample was included in a study of glioma-infiltrating T cells after dendritic cell vaccination. The V gene lost 3 bases and the J gene lost 6 bases, with 8 bases spanning the gap. The CDR3 is 13 amino acids. Per germline, CDR1 LNHDA and CDR2 SQIVND (reference sequence).

The chain employs TRBV19 and TRBJ1-4, with D possibly being TRBD1 (5 bases). This material consisted of blood, taken after dendritic cell vaccination. This TCR derives from a human donor with glioblastoma. This CDR3 is CASSITRDEKLFF. The DNA of the CDR3 is TGTGCCAGTAGTATCACCAGGGATGAAAAACTGTTTTTT.